The 13 T cell receptor beta chains given below trace back to one sample, sequenced in a study of cytomegalovirus exposure and HLA in healthy donors. 13 Jbeta primers and 60 Vbeta primers were used for the PCR. TCRdb's copy holds only in-frame clones and misses some; the assay was immunoSEQ multiplex PCR. The sample holds 55,000 to 75,000 clones; 65% to 80% are singletons and the top ten take 6.5% to 8.5%. Sequenced: PBMCs. These receptors came from a man aged 25-45 years in good health and CMV-seropositive.

This clone was recorded a few times. This sequence joins TRBV6-1 and TRBJ1-5, with D possibly matching TRBD1 (6 bases). The germline gives CDR1 MNHNS, CDR2 SASEGT. Trimming cost V 6 bases and J 7 bases, with 16 bases left between them. The CDR3 totals 14 residues. The CDR3 DNA sequence: TGTGCCAGCAGCCCAGGTGGGGGCAGACAGCCCCAGCATTTT. Translation gives CASSPGGGRQPQHF.

V is TRBV30 and J is TRBJ1-2; D gene uncertain. The ends were cut back, 2 bases at V and 10 bases at J, with 11 bases in the middle. The CDR3 sequence is 11 residues long. The germline CDR1 and CDR2 sequences are GTSNPN and SVGIG (reference sequence). The CDR3 DNA follows: TGTGCCTGGAGTTGGGCCGGCGACTACACCTTC. Protein sequence: CAWSWAGDYTF.

The rearrangement links TRBV4-1 to TRBJ1-4; D possibly corresponds to TRBD1 (5 bases). Germline lookup yields CDR1 MGHRA and CDR2 YSYEKL. Trimming shortened V by 0 bases and J by 8 bases, and 13 bases separated the two germline ends. This CDR3 contains 15 residues. CDR3 DNA: TGCGCCAGCAGCCAAGATGGGGCCCAGCGAGAAAAACTGTTTTTT. This encodes CASSQDGAQREKLFF.

V usage is TRBV9 and J usage is TRBJ1-2, with D maybe TRBD1 (6 bases). The V and J ends lost 4 bases and 2 bases respectively, with 12 bases between them. The CDR3 covers 14 residues. The germline V gene encodes CDR1 SGDLS and CDR2 YYNGEE. The chain's CDR3 is CASSRDRPNYGYTF. Here the CDR3 DNA reads TGTGCCAGCAGCCGCGACAGGCCGAACTATGGCTACACCTTC. The full variable domain, with the rest looked up from reference TRBV9 and TRBJ1-2, is DSGVTQTPKHLITATGQRVTLRCSPRSGDLSVYWYQQSLDQGLQFLIQYYNGEERAKGNILERFSAQQFPDLHSELNLSSLELGDSALYFCASSRDRPNYGYTFGSGTRLTVV.

The chain joins TRBV5-7 to TRBJ2-7; a possible D gene is TRBD1 (6 bases). TRBV5-7 is filed as an ORF, its function uncertain. The CDR3 length is 15 residues. The V end was cut by 3 bases, the J end by 0 bases, with 13 bases between. The CDR3 reads CASSSGQPPSYEQYF. In DNA, the CDR3 is TGTGCCAGCAGCTCTGGACAGCCGCCCTCCTACGAGCAGTACTTC.

The rearrangement joins TRBV2 to TRBJ2-7; 10 bases are a match to TRBD2. This CDR3 has 14 residues. V lost 7 bases, J lost 2 bases, and 5 bases stayed unmatched. Germline values: CDR1 SNHLY, CDR2 FYNNEI. CDR3 loop: CASTIGLAAYEQYF. The DNA of the CDR3 is TGTGCCAGCACTATAGGACTAGCGGCCTACGAGCAGTACTTC.

The chain carries TRBV30 and TRBJ2-2, with D possibly matching TRBD1 (5 bases). This CDR3 has 12 amino acids. Trimming left V 2 bases short and J 12 bases short, with 13 bases between. Germline V gene data show CDR1 as GTSNPN and CDR2 as SVGIG (reference sequence). The CDR3 DNA is TGTGCCTGGAGTCCACAAGGGGCCCAGCTGTTTTTT. Its protein is CAWSPQGAQLFF. Full variable domain (outside the CDR3, taken from reference TRBV30 and TRBJ2-2): SQTIHQWPATLVQPVGSPLSLECTVEGTSNPNLYWYRQAAGRGLQLLFYSVGIGQISSEVPQNLSASRPQDRQFILSSKKLLLSDSGFYLCAWSPQGAQLFFGEGSRLTVL.

This chain uses TRBV4-3 with TRBJ1-3; D remains ambiguous. This CDR3 comprises 15 residues. Germline assignment: CDR1 LGHNA and CDR2 YSLEER. Trimming removed 0 bases at V and 2 bases at J, with 8 bases between. This CDR3 reads CASSQEHRAGNTIYF. Here the CDR3 DNA reads TGCGCCAGCAGCCAAGAACACCGGGCTGGAAACACCATATATTTT.

This sequence joins TRBV6-6 and TRBJ2-1; TRBD1 is a possible D gene (5 bases). The V and J ends lost 2 bases and 9 bases respectively, with 11 bases between them. The CDR3 totals 13 residues. Germline-derived CDR1 and CDR2 are MNHNY and SVGAGI (reference sequence). The CDR3 DNA is TGTGCCAGCAGTTACGCAGGGTCTGGTGAGCAGTTCTTC. Its protein is CASSYAGSGEQFF.

This sequence joins TRBV9 and TRBJ1-2, with a tentative D call TRBD1 (5 bases). Trimming removed 7 bases at V and 4 bases at J, with 11 bases between. This CDR3 spans 12 amino acids. Germline CDR1 is SGDLS and CDR2 is YYNGEE. CDR3 in DNA: TGTGCCAGCTCGGAGACAGCCTATGGCTACACCTTC. Encoded protein: CASSETAYGYTF.

This chain links TRBV7-2 with TRBJ1-6; D is perhaps TRBD1 (6 bases). The CDR3 covers 17 residues. Trimming removed 8 bases at V and 3 bases at J, with 20 bases between. Germline V gene sequence: CDR1 SGHTA, CDR2 FQGNSA. The CDR3 DNA reads as TGTGCCAGCCCCGACCCGGACAGCCGGAACTATAATTCACCCCTCCACTTT. Its translation is CASPDPDSRNYNSPLHF. Full variable domain (rest looked up from reference TRBV7-2 and TRBJ1-6): GAGVSQSPSNKVTEKGKDVELRCDPISGHTALYWYRQSLGQGLEFLIYFQGNSAPDKSGLPSDRFSAERTGGSVSTLTIQRTQQEDSAVYLCASPDPDSRNYNSPLHFGNGTRLTVT.

This clone was counted a single time. The J gene is TRBJ2-1, the V gene TRBV19, with TRBD2 identical over 13 bases. The CDR3 spans 16 residues. Trimming took 1 base from V and 8 from J; bases not matched to a gene: 5. The germline V gene has CDR1 LNHDA and CDR2 SQIVND (reference sequence). The CDR3 spells CASSIGLAGGSDEQFF. CDR3 nucleotide sequence: TGTGCCAGTAGTATAGGACTAGCGGGGGGAAGCGATGAGCAGTTCTTC.

A few counts support this clone. The rearrangement links TRBV5-1 to TRBJ1-4; D uncertain. Germline V CDR1 and CDR2: SGHRS, YFSETQ. With 0 bases removed from V and 3 bases from J, the gap between germline ends came to 3 bases. There are 13 residues in the CDR3. In DNA, the CDR3 is TGCGCCAGCAGCTTGGGGCCTAATGAAAAACTGTTTTTT. This encodes CASSLGPNEKLFF.